This T cell receptor (beta chain) was sequenced in a study of shared clonotypes between healthy human individuals. Study as a whole: A couple of women and a few men aged 18 to 49 made up the donors.

The CDR3 sequence is 14 residues long. V shed 3 bases and J 5 bases; nucleotides not matched to a gene: 1. CDR1 and CDR2 (germline): KGHSH, LQKENI. The sample holds a few counts of this clone. Other DNA sequences in the same sample also yield this CDR3. The sorted-subset replicate PCRs were given 200 ng DNA, which is some 29,000 T cell genomes. Clones were sequenced by immunoSEQ multiplex PCR, and TCRdb holds only the in-frame ones, with some missing. The sample yields roughly 1 million clones, about 84% seen once. The sequenced sample consisted of memory CD4+ T cells from PBMCs. Subset indicated: CD45RA-negative fraction. This chain joins TRBV18 and TRBJ1-5; 10 bases are shared with TRBD1. The TCR comes from a man younger than 30 in good health. Some clones in this sample may be carry-over from other donors' samples. Here the CDR3 reads CASSPGTGDQPQHF. The DNA for the CDR3 is TGTGCCAGCTCACCCGGGACAGGGGATCAGCCCCAGCATTTT.